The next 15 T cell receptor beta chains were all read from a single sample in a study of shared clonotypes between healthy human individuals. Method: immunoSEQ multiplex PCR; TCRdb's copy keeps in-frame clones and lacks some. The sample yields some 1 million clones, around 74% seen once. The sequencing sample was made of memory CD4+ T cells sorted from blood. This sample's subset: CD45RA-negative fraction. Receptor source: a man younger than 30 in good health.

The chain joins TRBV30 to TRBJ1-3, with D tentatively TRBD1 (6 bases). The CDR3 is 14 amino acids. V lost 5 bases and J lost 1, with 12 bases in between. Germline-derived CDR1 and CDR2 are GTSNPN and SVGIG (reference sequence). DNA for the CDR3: TGTGCCTGGGATAGGGGGAATTCTGGAAACACCATATATTTT. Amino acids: CAWDRGNSGNTIYF. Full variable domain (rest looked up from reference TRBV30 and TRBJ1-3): SQTIHQWPATLVQPVGSPLSLECTVEGTSNPNLYWYRQAAGRGLQLLFYSVGIGQISSEVPQNLSASRPQDRQFILSSKKLLLSDSGFYLCAWDRGNSGNTIYFGEGSWLTVV.

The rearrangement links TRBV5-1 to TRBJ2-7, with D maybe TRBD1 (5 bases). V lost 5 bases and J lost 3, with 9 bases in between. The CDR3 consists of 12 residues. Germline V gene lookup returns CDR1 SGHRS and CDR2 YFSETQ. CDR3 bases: TGCGCCAGCAGGACAGACCACTACGAGCAGTACTTC. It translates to CASRTDHYEQYF.

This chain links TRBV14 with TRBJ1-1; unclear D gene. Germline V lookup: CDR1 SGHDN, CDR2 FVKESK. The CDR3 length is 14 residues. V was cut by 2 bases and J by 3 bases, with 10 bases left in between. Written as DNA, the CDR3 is TGTGCCAGCAGCCAATCCTGGGGAGACACTGAAGCTTTCTTT. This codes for CASSQSWGDTEAFF.

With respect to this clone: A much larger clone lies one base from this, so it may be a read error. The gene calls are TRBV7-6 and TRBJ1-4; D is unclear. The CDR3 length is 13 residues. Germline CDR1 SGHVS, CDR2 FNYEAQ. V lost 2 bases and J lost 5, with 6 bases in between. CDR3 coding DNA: TGTGCCAGCAGCTTATCGGGGAATGAAAAACTGTTTTTT. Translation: CASSLSGNEKLFF.

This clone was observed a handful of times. The CDR3 sequence: CAISESPGGQSYGYTF. CDR3 nucleotide sequence: TGTGCCATCAGTGAGTCGCCAGGGGGTCAGTCTTATGGCTACACCTTC. The chain recombines TRBV10-3 with TRBJ1-2; 7 bases line up with TRBD1. The germline CDR1 and CDR2 sequences are ENHRY and SYGVKD. The CDR3 consists of 16 residues. The junction had 9 bases not matched to a gene; V was cut back by 0 bases and J by 5 bases.

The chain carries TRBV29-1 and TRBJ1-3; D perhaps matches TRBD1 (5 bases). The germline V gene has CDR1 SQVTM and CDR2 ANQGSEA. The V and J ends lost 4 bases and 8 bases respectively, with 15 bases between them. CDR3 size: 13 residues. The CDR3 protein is CSVAATGGDTIYF. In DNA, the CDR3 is TGCAGCGTTGCGGCGACTGGGGGGGACACCATATATTTT.

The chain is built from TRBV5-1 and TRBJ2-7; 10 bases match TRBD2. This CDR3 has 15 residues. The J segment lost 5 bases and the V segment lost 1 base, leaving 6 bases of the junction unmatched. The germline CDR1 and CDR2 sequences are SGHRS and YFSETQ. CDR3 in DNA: TGCGCCAGCAGCTTGCAAGCTAGCGGGAGCAACGAGCAGTACTTC. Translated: CASSLQASGSNEQYF.

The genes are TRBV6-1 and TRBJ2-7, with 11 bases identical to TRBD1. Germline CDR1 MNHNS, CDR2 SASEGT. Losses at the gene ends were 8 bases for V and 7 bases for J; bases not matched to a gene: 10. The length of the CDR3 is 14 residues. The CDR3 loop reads CASSPGTGGWEQYF. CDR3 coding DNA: TGTGCCAGCTCCCCCGGGACAGGGGGGTGGGAGCAGTACTTC.

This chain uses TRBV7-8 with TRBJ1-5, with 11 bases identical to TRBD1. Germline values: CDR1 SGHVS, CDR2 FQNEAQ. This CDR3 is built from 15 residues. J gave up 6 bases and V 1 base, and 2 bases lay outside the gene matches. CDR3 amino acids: CASSLGTGGGQPQHF. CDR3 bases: TGTGCCAGCAGCTTAGGGACAGGGGGCGGTCAGCCCCAGCATTTT.

The DNA for the CDR3 is TGCGCCAGCAGCCCCCTCGTTGACAACACCGGGGAGCTGTTTTTT. Amino acids: CASSPLVDNTGELFF. The chain couples TRBV10-2 to TRBJ2-2; D gene unclear. Trimming cost V 6 bases and J 2 bases, with 13 bases left between them. Germline values: CDR1 WSHSY, CDR2 SAAADI. This CDR3 has 15 amino acids.

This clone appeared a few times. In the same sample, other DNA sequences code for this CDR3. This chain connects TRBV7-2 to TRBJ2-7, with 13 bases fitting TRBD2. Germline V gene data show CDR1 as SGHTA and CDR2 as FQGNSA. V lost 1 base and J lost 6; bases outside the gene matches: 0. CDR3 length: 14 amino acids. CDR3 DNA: TGTGCCAGCAGCTTAGGACTAGCGGGAGGCGAGCAGTACTTC. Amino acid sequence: CASSLGLAGGEQYF.

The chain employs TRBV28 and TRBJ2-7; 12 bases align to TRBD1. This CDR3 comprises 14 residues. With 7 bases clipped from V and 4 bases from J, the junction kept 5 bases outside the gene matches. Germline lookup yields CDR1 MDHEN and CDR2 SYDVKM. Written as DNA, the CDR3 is TGTGCCAGCACCGGGACAGGGGGCAAGTACGAGCAGTACTTC. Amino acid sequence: CASTGTGGKYEQYF.

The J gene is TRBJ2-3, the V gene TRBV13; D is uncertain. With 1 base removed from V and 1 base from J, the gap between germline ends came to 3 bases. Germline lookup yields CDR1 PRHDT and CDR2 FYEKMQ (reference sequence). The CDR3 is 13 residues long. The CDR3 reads CASSLAGTDTQYF. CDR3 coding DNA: TGTGCCAGCAGCTTAGCTGGCACAGATACGCAGTATTTT.

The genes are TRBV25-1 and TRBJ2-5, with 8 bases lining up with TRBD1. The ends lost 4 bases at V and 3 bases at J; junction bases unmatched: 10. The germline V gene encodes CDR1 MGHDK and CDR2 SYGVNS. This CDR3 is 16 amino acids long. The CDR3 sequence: CASSVTGTGKKETQYF. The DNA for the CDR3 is TGTGCCAGCAGTGTGACGGGGACAGGAAAAAAAGAGACCCAGTACTTC.

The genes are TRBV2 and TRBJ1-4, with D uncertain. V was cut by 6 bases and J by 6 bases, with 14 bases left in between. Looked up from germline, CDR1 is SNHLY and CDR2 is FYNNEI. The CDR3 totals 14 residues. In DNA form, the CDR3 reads TGTGCCAGCAGCAATTCAGGACGGGATGAAAAACTGTTTTTT. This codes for CASSNSGRDEKLFF.